The entry that follows covers one TCR beta chain sequence. Libraries were prepared by immunoSEQ multiplex PCR; TCRdb keeps only in-frame clonotypes and omits some of them. The profile covers around 63,000 clones, with 75% to 90% appearing a single time and 11% taken by the ten largest. This entry comes from a study of OX40 agonist ivuxolimab in advanced cancers. This CDR3 has 14 residues. Trimming at V came to 7 bases and at J to 4 bases, leaving 8 bases not matched to a gene. CDR1 and CDR2 from the germline V gene are LNHDA and SQIVND (reference sequence). The material sequenced was CD4+ or CD8+ T cells sorted from blood, taken in a trial of the OX40 agonist ivuxolimab. The rearrangement uses TRBV19 and TRBJ1-2; 8 nucleotides match TRBD1. This clonotype originated in an adult with an advanced solid tumor such as melanoma, head and neck, liver or kidney cancer. CDR3 sequence reads: CASTMDREAYGYTF. CDR3 sequence (DNA): TGTGCCAGTACCATGGACAGGGAGGCCTATGGCTACACCTTC.